The source of this T cell receptor beta chain is a study of immune heterogeneity within non-small cell lung tumors. At roughly 600 ng per sample, bulk tumor genomic DNA provided the template. Several biopsies per primary tumor were taken during surgery, spaced as far apart as possible. Undergoing curative surgery were patients whose non-small cell lung cancer was untreated and newly diagnosed. It was newly diagnosed non-small cell lung cancer patients having surgery with curative intent who served as donors. This clonotype qualifies as medium-sized. Multiplex PCR amplified the TCR beta CDR3 region. Its first round ran for roughly 10 cycles with 32 V and 13 J primers. TCRdb processed the multiplex PCR reads anew with MiXCR; each CDR3 protein has one entry. There are around 5,000 distinct CDR3 sequences in the sample; 20% to 25% occur only once, and more than 9.5% lies in the top ten. The CDR3 loop spans 13 amino acids. The V end lost 3 bases, the J end lost 3 bases, and 10 bases lay between the germline ends. CDR1 and CDR2 (germline): SGDLS, YYNGEE.

V usage is TRBV9 and J usage is TRBJ2-7; possible D gene TRBD1, 6 bases. Sequencing input: lung tumor tissue. The TCR comes from an older woman with non-small cell lung cancer. CDR3 nucleotide sequence: TGTGCCAGCAGCGCTCAACAGGGCTACGAGCAGTACTTC. Amino acid sequence: CASSAQQGYEQYF. Combining the CDR3 with reference TRBV9 and TRBJ2-7 gives the whole variable domain DSGVTQTPKHLITATGQRVTLRCSPRSGDLSVYWYQQSLDQGLQFLIQYYNGEERAKGNILERFSAQQFPDLHSELNLSSLELGDSALYFCASSAQQGYEQYFGPGTRLTVT.